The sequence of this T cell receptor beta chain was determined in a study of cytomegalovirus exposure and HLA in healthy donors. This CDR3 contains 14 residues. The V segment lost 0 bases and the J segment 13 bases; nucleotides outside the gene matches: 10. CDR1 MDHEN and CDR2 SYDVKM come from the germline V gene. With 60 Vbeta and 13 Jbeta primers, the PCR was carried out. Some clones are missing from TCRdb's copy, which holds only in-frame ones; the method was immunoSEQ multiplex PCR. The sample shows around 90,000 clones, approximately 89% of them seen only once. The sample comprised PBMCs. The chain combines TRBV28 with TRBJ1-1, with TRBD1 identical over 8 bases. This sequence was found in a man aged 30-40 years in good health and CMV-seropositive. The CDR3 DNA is TGTGCCAGCAGTTTATGGCCAGGGGGCCCCAAAGGTTTCTTT. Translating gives CASSLWPGGPKGFF.